The rows below give T cell receptor beta chains drawn from one sample of a study of T cells after yellow fever vaccination. Using its own MiXCR run on the 5' RACE reads, TCRdb lists one record per CDR3 protein. Of about 340,000 distinct CDR3 sequences listed, around 4.1% are singletons. This sample comprised PBMCs, obtained 5 days after the yellow fever booster vaccination. The receptors come from a man aged 18 to 29 who received the YFV17D yellow fever vaccine. Each CDR3 is given with its conserved first and last residue.

CDR3 protein: CASSFGGIPETQYF
V gene: TRBV5-4
J gene: TRBJ2-5
CDR3 length: 14

CDR3 protein: CATSEGRRYEQYF
V gene: TRBV15
J gene: TRBJ2-7
CDR3 length: 13

CDR3 protein: CASSIQGPGTETQYF
V gene: TRBV7-2
J gene: TRBJ2-5
CDR3 length: 15

CDR3 protein: CSVSVGISNQPQHF
V gene: TRBV29-1
J gene: TRBJ1-5
CDR3 length: 14

CDR3 protein: CASSPQGQGNSPLHF
V gene: TRBV18
J gene: TRBJ1-6
CDR3 length: 15

CDR3 protein: CASSLPSGRAISPLHF
V gene: TRBV7-8
J gene: TRBJ1-6
CDR3 length: 16

CDR3 protein: CASSQLSGRPQETQYF
V gene: TRBV5-1
J gene: TRBJ2-5
CDR3 length: 16

CDR3 protein: CASSETGMGSPLHF
V gene: TRBV2
J gene: TRBJ1-6
CDR3 length: 14

CDR3 protein: CIAGGSSGETQYF
V gene: TRBV29-1
J gene: TRBJ2-5
CDR3 length: 13

CDR3 protein: CASSQVGGEEADTQYF
V gene: TRBV4-2
J gene: TRBJ2-3
CDR3 length: 16

CDR3 protein: CASSLGRRTGGRVDGYTF
V gene: TRBV7-9
J gene: TRBJ1-2
CDR3 length: 18

CDR3 protein: CASSYSNPAGGIKETQYF
V gene: TRBV6-5
J gene: TRBJ2-5
CDR3 length: 18

CDR3 protein: CASSLGDRGRQPQHF
V gene: TRBV5-5
J gene: TRBJ1-5
CDR3 length: 15

CDR3 protein: CASSVRYEQYF
V gene: TRBV5-5
J gene: TRBJ2-7
CDR3 length: 11

CDR3 protein: CASSLVPGQVYGYTF
V gene: TRBV7-2
J gene: TRBJ1-2
CDR3 length: 15

CDR3 protein: CASSYRTGYDTEAFF
V gene: TRBV5-6
J gene: TRBJ1-1
CDR3 length: 15

CDR3 protein: CASSLPDRGDTGELFF
V gene: TRBV7-9
J gene: TRBJ2-2
CDR3 length: 16

CDR3 protein: CASSSRGTGRGYEKLFF
V gene: TRBV7-6
J gene: TRBJ1-4
CDR3 length: 17

CDR3 protein: CASSLVSDRADFNYGYTF
V gene: TRBV11-2
J gene: TRBJ1-2
CDR3 length: 18

CDR3 protein: CASRPTAGDGYTF
V gene: TRBV4-1
J gene: TRBJ1-2
CDR3 length: 13

CDR3 protein: CATSGNYGYTF
V gene: TRBV24-1
J gene: TRBJ1-2
CDR3 length: 11

CDR3 protein: CAFPPGQADEQYF
V gene: TRBV30
J gene: TRBJ2-7
CDR3 length: 13

CDR3 protein: CASSYRTVYSNQPQHF
V gene: TRBV6-6
J gene: TRBJ1-5
CDR3 length: 16

CDR3 protein: CASSRDAKGGSPLHF
V gene: TRBV18
J gene: TRBJ1-6
CDR3 length: 15

CDR3 protein: CSAKGEQAFGEKLFF
V gene: TRBV29-1
J gene: TRBJ1-4
CDR3 length: 15

CDR3 protein: CASSSGQPNQPQHF
V gene: TRBV7-3
J gene: TRBJ1-5
CDR3 length: 14